Listed here are 7 T cell receptor beta chains from one sample, sequenced in a study of early T cells in non-severe SARS-CoV-2 infection. TCRdb used MiXCR to reprocess the 5' RACE reads, holding one entry per CDR3 protein. The table lists roughly 81,000 distinct CDR3 sequences, roughly 6% of them singletons. Sequenced sample: whole blood. The origin of the receptors is an adult who was a healthcare worker with PCR-confirmed SARS-CoV-2 infection or an uninfected control (not recorded which).

The chain employs TRBV6-1 and TRBJ1-1, with 7 bases identical to TRBD1. The V segment lost 3 bases and the J segment 2 bases; nucleotides outside the gene matches: 3. The CDR3 runs to 14 residues. CDR1 is MNHNS and CDR2 is SASEGT in the germline V gene. DNA of the CDR3: TGTGCCAGCAGTGACAGGGGGACAAACACTGAAGCTTTCTTT. Amino acid sequence: CASSDRGTNTEAFF.

This clonotype was seen at least ten times. The CDR3 nucleotides read TGTGCCAGCAGCTTAGCGCGATCCTACGAGCAGTACTTC. It specifies CASSLARSYEQYF. The chain has TRBV7-9 and TRBJ2-7; D uncertain. This CDR3 has 13 amino acids. V was pared by 0 bases and J by 1 base, with 4 bases between. Germline V gives CDR1 SEHNR, CDR2 FQNEAQ (reference sequence).

This clonotype has ten or more counts. The V and J genes are TRBV12-3 or TRBV12-4 and TRBJ2-7, with 7 bases lining up with TRBD1. The CDR3 is 14 amino acids. Trimming at V came to 6 bases and at J to 0 bases, leaving 5 bases not matched to a gene. The CDR3 loop reads CASRGTASSYEQYF. The CDR3 DNA follows: TGTGCCAGCAGGGGGACAGCGAGCTCCTACGAGCAGTACTTC.

This clonotype occurred many times. This chain joins TRBV9 and TRBJ2-3; TRBD1 agrees at 8 bases. The trim removed 0 bases at V and 5 bases at J, leaving 5 bases unmatched. The CDR3 length is 15 residues. Germline values: CDR1 SGDLS, CDR2 YYNGEE. CDR3 sequence (DNA): TGTGCCAGCAGCGTAGCAGGGGGCGTGGGAGATACGCAGTATTTT. Its translation: CASSVAGGVGDTQYF.

At least ten counts were recorded for this clonotype. The chain joins TRBV5-4 to TRBJ2-5; D is perhaps TRBD1 (8 bases). V gave up 1 base and J gave up 6 bases, with 16 bases separating them. The CDR3 runs to 15 residues. Germline loops: CDR1 SGHNT, CDR2 YYREEE (reference sequence). The CDR3 spells CASSLPGQGGKTQYF. The CDR3 bases are TGTGCCAGCAGCTTGCCCGGACAGGGAGGGAAGACCCAGTACTTC.

This clonotype was recorded many times. The chain links TRBV29-1 to TRBJ2-2; TRBD2 might be the D (6 bases). V was trimmed by 4 bases and J by 7 bases, leaving 13 bases between them. Germline V lookup: CDR1 SQVTM, CDR2 ANQGSEA. CDR3 length: 13 residues. In nucleotides, the CDR3 is TGCAGCGTTGGGAGGGGCGAGGTCGGGGAGCTGTTTTTT. Translated: CSVGRGEVGELFF.

This clonotype was seen many times. V is TRBV20-1 and J is TRBJ1-5; TRBD1 is a possible D gene (6 bases). Germline lookup yields CDR1 DFQATT and CDR2 SNEGSKA (reference sequence). The length of the CDR3 is 14 residues. V was clipped by 5 bases and J by 3 bases, with 14 bases between them. CDR3 sequence reads: CSARGHRDNQPQHF. CDR3 nucleotides: TGCAGTGCTCGAGGTCACAGGGACAATCAGCCCCAGCATTTT.